This TCR beta chain appears in the sequencing data of a study of memory CD4+ T cells and cytomegalovirus serostatus. The overall study: Of the healthy Belgian adults, fewer than 10 were CMV seropositive and about two dozen seronegative. General study results and limits: CD4+ memory repertoires contained about two fifths of the roughly 150 reported CMV TCRbeta sequences. A US-trained random forest predicted CMV serostatus with median AUC about 0.92.

Of note for this clone: Its antigen is undetermined.

There are 17 residues in the CDR3. Per germline, CDR1 KGHSH and CDR2 LQKENI. V lost 0 bases and J lost 3, with 17 bases in between. Some clones are missing from TCRdb's copy, which holds only in-frame ones; the method was immunoSEQ multiplex PCR. Seen here are over 65,000 clones, around 80% observed once, and the top ten hold 2.5% to 3%. Single viable CD3+CD4+CD8-CD45RO+ cells were sorted as the memory CD4+ T cells. The TCR sequence derives from an adult in good health and CMV-seropositive. The sequenced sample was memory CD4+ T cells from blood. The chain recombines TRBV18 with TRBJ1-2; D ambiguous. The CDR3 here is CASSPPGRVQDHYGYTF. The CDR3 DNA is TGTGCCAGCTCACCACCGGGGAGGGTGCAGGACCACTATGGCTACACCTTC.